This TCR beta chain was captured by sequencing in a study of cytomegalovirus exposure and HLA in healthy donors. Some clones are missing from TCRdb's copy, which holds only in-frame ones; the method was immunoSEQ multiplex PCR. The profile shows some 150,000 clones, 87% of them singletons. The CDR3 consists of 15 residues. Germline loops: CDR1 MNHNY, CDR2 SVGAGI (reference sequence). V lost 6 bases and J lost 3, with 15 bases in between. The chain uses TRBV6-6 and TRBJ1-5; tentatively, D is TRBD1 (5 bases). The clonotype comes from a man between 18 and 35 years old in good health and CMV-seropositive. Sequences were obtained from PBMCs. CDR3 loop: CASRPRQGANQPQHF. The CDR3 bases are TGTGCCAGCAGACCACGCCAGGGTGCCAATCAGCCCCAGCATTTT.